Sequencing of this TCR beta chain was carried out in a study of blood T cell repertoires in COVID-19. Study-wide context: Spain, Italy and the United States supplied samples that represented acute and convalescent COVID-19. PBMCs, B-cell-depleted T cells, or T cells provided the cDNA or gDNA that made up the material.

The method was immunoSEQ multiplex PCR; TCRdb's version includes in-frame clones alone and lacks a portion of them. The repertoire has about 74,000 clones, about 80% of them found once; the top ten carry about an eighth. From germline, CDR1 is SQVTM and CDR2 ANQGSEA. The length of the CDR3 is 15 residues. Trimming left V 2 bases short and J 2 bases short, with 16 bases between. The TCR originated in a human donor in a cohort sampled during active COVID-19. The chain carries TRBV29-1 and TRBJ2-7; no definite D call. Sequencing was performed on peripheral blood. The DNA of the CDR3 is TGCAGCGTTGAACTGCGCGGTCTGGCCGCCTACGAGCAGTACTTC. Translated, it gives CSVELRGLAAYEQYF.